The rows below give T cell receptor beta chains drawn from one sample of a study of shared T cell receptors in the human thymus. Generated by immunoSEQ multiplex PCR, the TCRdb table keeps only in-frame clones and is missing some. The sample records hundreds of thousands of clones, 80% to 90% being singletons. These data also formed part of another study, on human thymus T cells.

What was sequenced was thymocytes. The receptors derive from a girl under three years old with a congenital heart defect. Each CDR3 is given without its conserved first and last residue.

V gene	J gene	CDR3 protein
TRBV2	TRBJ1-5	ASSECFNRDYQPQH
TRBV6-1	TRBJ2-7	ASSEGQIYEQY
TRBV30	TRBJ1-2	AYPSGTGLNYGYT
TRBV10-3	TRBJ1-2	AIRPYQVNYGYT
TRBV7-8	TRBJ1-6	ASSLRWTGGGSPLH
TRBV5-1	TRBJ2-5	ASSPRTGEETQY
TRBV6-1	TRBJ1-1	ASSEEVPGLNTEAF
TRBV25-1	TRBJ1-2	ASSEMGEANYGYT
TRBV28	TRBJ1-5	ASTHGISPQH
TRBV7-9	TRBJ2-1	ASSLPPKAAAYEQF
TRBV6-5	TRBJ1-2	ASSENRGNYGYT
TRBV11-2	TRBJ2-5	ASRDITGYQETQY
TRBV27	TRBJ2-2	ASSSRVGGELF
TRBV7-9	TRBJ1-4	ASTKLGQGRLPSNEKLF
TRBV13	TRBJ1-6	ASSLPPGQGVGGYNSPLH
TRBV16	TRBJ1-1	ASSHRRVNTEAF
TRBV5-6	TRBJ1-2	ASSPGGRVDGYT
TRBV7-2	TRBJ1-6	ASSSHRDNSPLH
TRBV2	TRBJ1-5	ASSENSGVGRSQPQH
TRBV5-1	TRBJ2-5	ASSTGDQETQY
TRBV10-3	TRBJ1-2	AISLGTLYGYT
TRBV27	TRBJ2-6	ASSSRGDRLGSGANVLT
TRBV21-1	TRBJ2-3	ASSKARPGWYTDTQY
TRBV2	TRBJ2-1	ASSPPYLAATYNEQF
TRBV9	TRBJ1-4	ASSVSGGPPTNEKLF
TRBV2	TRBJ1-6	ASRDTTGINSPLH
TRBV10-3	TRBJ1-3	AISEGRSPTFSGNTIY
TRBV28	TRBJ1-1	ASSLSPGQDQKNNTEAF
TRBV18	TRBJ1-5	ASSPDPDRERGSNQPQH
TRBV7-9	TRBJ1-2	ASSLGFDRNYGYT
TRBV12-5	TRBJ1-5	ASGLVDSWDRGNYSNQPQH
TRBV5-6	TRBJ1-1	ASSLGTLQGGYMNTEAF
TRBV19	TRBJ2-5	ASSNVGVGRRMKTQY
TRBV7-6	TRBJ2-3	ASSLRAGGPNTQY
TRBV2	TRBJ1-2	ASSEPCRQIRYGYT
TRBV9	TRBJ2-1	ASSVVSVAFPSYNEQF
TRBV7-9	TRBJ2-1	ASSSLPGTGYNEQF
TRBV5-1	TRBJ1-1	ASSLLLGQVTEAF
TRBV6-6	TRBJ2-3	ASSWGLLIPTDTQY
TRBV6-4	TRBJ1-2	ASSRGTNYGYT
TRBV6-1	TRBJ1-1	ASSHTGEVSEAF
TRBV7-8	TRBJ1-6	ASSDSGGRNSPLH
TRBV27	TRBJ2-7	ASSPSGQGANEQY
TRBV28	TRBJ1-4	ASSLLGTARSKLF
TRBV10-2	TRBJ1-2	ASSMTGLRGYT
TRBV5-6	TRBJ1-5	ASSAQGRRQPQH
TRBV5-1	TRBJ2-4	ASSSGGVGLAKNIQY
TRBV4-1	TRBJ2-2	ASSPGGATGELF
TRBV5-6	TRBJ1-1	ASSPPGQGANTEAF
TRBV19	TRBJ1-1	ASSSRDRGRWTEAF
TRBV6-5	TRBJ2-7	ASIAGSYEQY
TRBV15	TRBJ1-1	ATSGYRDSLMNTEAF
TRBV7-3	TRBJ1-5	ASSLWTRRIEPQH
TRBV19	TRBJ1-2	ASIGPNFNYGYT
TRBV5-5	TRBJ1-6	ASSLWRGLNSPLH
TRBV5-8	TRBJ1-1	ASSFDEETPNGAEAF
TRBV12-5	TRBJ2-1	ASGGEVEQF
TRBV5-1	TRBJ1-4	ASSWGAGGHEKLF